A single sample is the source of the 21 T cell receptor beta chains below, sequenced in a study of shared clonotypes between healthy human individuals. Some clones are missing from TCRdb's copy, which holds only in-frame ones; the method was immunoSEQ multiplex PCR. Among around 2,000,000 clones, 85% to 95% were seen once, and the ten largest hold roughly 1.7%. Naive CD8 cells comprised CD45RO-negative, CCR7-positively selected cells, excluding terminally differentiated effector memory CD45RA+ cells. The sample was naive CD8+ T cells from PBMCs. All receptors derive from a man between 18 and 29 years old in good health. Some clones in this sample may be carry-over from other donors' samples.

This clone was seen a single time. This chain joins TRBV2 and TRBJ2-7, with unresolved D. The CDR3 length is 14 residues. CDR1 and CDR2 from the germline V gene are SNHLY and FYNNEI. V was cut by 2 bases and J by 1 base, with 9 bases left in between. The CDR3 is CASSETAGSYEQYF. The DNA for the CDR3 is TGTGCCAGCAGTGAAACGGCAGGATCCTACGAGCAGTACTTC.

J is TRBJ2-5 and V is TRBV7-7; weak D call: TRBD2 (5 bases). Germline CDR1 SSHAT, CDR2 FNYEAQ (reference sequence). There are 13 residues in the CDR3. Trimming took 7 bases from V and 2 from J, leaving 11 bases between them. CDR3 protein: CASTASSQETQYF. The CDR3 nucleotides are TGTGCCAGCACGGCTAGCAGTCAAGAGACCCAGTACTTC.

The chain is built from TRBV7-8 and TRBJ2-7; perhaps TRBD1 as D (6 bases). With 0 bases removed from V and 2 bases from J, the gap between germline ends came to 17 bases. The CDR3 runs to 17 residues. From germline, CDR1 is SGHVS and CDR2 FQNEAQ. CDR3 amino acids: CASSLAYGGQQAYEQYF. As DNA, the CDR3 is TGTGCCAGCAGCTTAGCGTATGGAGGACAGCAAGCCTACGAGCAGTACTTC.

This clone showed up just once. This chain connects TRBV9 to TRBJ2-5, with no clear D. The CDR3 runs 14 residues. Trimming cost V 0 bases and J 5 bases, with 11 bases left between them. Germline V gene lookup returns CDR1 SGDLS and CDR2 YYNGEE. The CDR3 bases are TGTGCCAGCAGCGTAGGAGTAGACCTGGAGACCCAGTACTTC. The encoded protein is CASSVGVDLETQYF.

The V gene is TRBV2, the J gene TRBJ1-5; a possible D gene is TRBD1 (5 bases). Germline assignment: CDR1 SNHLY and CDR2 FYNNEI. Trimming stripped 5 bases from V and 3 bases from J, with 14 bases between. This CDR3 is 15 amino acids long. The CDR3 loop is CASSQWTNPNQPQHF. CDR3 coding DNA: TGTGCCAGCAGTCAATGGACAAATCCCAATCAGCCCCAGCATTTT. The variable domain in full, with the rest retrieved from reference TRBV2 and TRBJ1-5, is EPEVTQTPSHQVTQMGQEVILRCVPISNHLYFYWYRQILGQKVEFLVSFYNNEISEKSEIFDDQFSVERPDGSNFTLKIRSTKLEDSAMYFCASSQWTNPNQPQHFGDGTRLSIL.

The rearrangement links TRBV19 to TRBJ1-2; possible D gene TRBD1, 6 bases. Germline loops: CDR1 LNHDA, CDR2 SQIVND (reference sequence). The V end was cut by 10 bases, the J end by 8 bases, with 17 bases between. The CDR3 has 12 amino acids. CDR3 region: CATKTGTWGYTF. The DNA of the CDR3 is TGTGCCACCAAAACAGGGACTTGGGGCTACACCTTC.

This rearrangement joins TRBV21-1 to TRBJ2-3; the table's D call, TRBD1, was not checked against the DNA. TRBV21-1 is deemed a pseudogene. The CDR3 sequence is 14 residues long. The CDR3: CASSKLGGPDTQYF. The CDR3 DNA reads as TGTGCCAGCAGCAAACTAGGGGGCCCAGATACGCAGTATTTT.

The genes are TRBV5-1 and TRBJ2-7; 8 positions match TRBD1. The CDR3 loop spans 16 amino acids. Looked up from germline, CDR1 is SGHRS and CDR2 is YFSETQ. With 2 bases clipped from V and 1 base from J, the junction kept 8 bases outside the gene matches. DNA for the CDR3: TGCGCCAGCAGCTTACTTCCGGGACAGGTTTCCTACGAGCAGTACTTC. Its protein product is CASSLLPGQVSYEQYF.

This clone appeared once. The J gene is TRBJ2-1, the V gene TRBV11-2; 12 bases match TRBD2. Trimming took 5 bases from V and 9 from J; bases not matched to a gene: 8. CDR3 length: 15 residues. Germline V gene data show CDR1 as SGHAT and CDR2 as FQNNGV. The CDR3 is CASSRQGLAGREQFF. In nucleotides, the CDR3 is TGTGCCAGCAGCCGGCAGGGACTAGCGGGCCGTGAGCAGTTCTTC.

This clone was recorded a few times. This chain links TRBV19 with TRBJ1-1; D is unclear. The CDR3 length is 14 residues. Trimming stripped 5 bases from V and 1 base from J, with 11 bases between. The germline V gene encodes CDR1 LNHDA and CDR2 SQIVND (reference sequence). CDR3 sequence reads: CASSPALRNTEAFF. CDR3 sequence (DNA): TGTGCCAGTAGTCCAGCTCTGAGGAACACTGAAGCTTTCTTT.

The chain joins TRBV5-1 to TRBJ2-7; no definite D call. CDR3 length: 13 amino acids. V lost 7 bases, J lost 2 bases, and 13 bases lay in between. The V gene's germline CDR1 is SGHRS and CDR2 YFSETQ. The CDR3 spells CASSTTPTYEQYF. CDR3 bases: TGCGCCAGCTCCACAACTCCCACCTACGAGCAGTACTTC.

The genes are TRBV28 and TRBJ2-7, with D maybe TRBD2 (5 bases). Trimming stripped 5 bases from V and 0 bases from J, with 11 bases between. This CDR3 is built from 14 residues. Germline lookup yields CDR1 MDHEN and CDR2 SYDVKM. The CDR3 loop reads CASSTRLPSYEQYF. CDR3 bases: TGTGCCAGCAGTACGCGACTACCCTCCTACGAGCAGTACTTC. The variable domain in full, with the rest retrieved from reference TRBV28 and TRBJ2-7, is DVKVTQSSRYLVKRTGEKVFLECVQDMDHENMFWYRQDPGLGLRLIYFSYDVKMKEKGDIPEGYSVSREKKERFSLILESASTNQTSMYLCASSTRLPSYEQYFGPGTRLTVT.

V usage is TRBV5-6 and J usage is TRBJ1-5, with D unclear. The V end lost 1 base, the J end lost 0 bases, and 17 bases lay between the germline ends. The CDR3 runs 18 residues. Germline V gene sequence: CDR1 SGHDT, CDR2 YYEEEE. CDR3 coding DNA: TGTGCCAGCAGCTTGCGGGCCACCCAAAATTATAGCAATCAGCCCCAGCATTTT. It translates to CASSLRATQNYSNQPQHF.

CDR3 protein: CASSPKVGEPTPYEQYF. The CDR3 DNA is TGTGCCAGCAGCCCCAAAGTAGGAGAGCCGACTCCCTACGAGCAGTACTTC. The chain couples TRBV7-9 to TRBJ2-7; no reliable D call. The V end was cut by 5 bases, the J end by 2 bases, with 22 bases between. Germline loops: CDR1 SEHNR, CDR2 FQNEAQ (reference sequence). This CDR3 has 17 residues.

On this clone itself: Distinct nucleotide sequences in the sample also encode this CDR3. CDR3 nucleotides: TGCGCCAGCAGCCAGGGACAGGGCGCCTACGAGCAGTACTTC. It codes for CASSQGQGAYEQYF. V gene TRBV5-1 combines with J gene TRBJ2-7; TRBD1 aligns across 9 bases. CDR3 length: 14 residues. The trim removed 4 bases at V and 2 bases at J, leaving 4 bases unmatched. Germline assignment: CDR1 SGHRS and CDR2 YFSETQ. Combining the CDR3 with reference TRBV5-1 and TRBJ2-7 gives the whole variable domain KAGVTQTPRYLIKTRGQQVTLSCSPISGHRSVSWYQQTPGQGLQFLFEYFSETQRNKGNFPGRFSGRQFSNSRSEMNVSTLELGDSALYLCASSQGQGAYEQYFGPGTRLTVT.

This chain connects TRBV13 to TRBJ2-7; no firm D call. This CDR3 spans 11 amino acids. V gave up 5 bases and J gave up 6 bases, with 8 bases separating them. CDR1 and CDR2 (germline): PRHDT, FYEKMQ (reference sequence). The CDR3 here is CASSGGGEQYF. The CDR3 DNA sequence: TGTGCCAGCAGCGGTGGCGGCGAGCAGTACTTC. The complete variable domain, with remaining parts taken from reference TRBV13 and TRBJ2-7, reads AAGVIQSPRHLIKEKRETATLKCYPIPRHDTVYWYQQGPGQDPQFLISFYEKMQSDKGSIPDRFSAQQFSDYHSELNMSSLELGDSALYFCASSGGGEQYFGPGTRLTVT.

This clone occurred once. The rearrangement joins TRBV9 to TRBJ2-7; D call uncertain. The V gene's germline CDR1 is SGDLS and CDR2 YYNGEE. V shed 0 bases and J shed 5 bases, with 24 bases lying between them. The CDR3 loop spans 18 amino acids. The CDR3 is CASSVGKGITPGTHEQYF. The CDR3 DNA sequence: TGTGCCAGCAGCGTAGGGAAGGGAATCACACCAGGAACCCACGAGCAGTACTTC.

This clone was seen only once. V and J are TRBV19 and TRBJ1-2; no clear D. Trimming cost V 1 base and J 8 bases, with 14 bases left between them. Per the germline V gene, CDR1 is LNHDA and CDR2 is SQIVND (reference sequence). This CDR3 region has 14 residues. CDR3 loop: CASSIADGGGGYTF. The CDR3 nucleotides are TGTGCCAGTAGTATAGCCGACGGTGGCGGCGGCTACACCTTC.

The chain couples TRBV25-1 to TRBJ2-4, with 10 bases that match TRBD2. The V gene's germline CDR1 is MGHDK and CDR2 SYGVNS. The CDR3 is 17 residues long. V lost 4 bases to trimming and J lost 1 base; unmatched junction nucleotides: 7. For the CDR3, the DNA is TGTGCCAGCAGTGGCGAAGGACTAGCGGATGCCAAAAACATTCAGTACTTC. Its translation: CASSGEGLADAKNIQYF.

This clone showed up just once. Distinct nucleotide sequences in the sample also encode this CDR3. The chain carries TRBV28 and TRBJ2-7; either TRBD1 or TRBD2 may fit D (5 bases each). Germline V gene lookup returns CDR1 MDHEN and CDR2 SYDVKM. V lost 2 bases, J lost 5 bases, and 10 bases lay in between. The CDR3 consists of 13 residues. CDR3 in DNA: TGTGCCAGCAGTTTACGGGGCGCCCACGAGCAGTACTTC. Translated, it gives CASSLRGAHEQYF.

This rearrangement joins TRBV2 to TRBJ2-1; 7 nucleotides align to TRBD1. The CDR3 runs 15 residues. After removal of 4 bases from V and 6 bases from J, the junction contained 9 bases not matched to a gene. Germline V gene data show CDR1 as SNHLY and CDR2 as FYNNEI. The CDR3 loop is CASSATGISGNEQFF. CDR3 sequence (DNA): TGTGCCAGCAGTGCGACAGGGATTTCGGGCAATGAGCAGTTCTTC.